One sample yielded the 19 T cell receptor beta chains listed below, sequenced in a study of identical twins. MiXCR was run by TCRdb on the 5' RACE reads, yielding one entry per CDR3 protein. Here the sample spans hundreds of thousands of distinct CDR3 sequences, around 5.7% being singletons. Material: naive T cells sorted from blood. The origin of the receptors is a man younger than 35 in good health.

This clonotype was seen repeatedly, ten times or more. The gene calls are TRBV3-1 and TRBJ2-1; 10 bases align to TRBD2. The CDR3 has 14 amino acids. J lost 10 bases, V lost 1 base, and 4 bases had no gene match. CDR1 is LGHDT and CDR2 is YNNKEL in the germline V gene (reference sequence). The CDR3 sequence is CASSQGLAGVEQFF. The CDR3 DNA is TGTGCCAGCAGCCAAGGGCTAGCGGGGGTGGAGCAGTTCTTC.

This clonotype has a handful of counts. V gene TRBV12-3 or TRBV12-4 combines with J gene TRBJ2-2; D remains unclear. The V end was cut by 8 bases, the J end by 3 bases, with 10 bases between. The CDR3 runs to 13 residues. The chain's CDR3 is CASGVDHTGELFF. The CDR3 coding sequence is TGTGCCAGCGGGGTAGACCACACCGGGGAGCTGTTTTTT.

This clonotype was observed at least ten times. The chain links TRBV15 to TRBJ2-5; the match to TRBD2 covers 12 bases. CDR1 and CDR2 from the germline V gene are LNHNV and YYDKDF (reference sequence). This CDR3 comprises 16 residues. J lost 4 bases, V lost 0 bases, and 3 bases had no gene match. CDR3 DNA: TGTGCCACCAGCAGAGAGACTAGCGGGAGCACAGAGACCCAGTACTTC. As protein: CATSRETSGSTETQYF. Full variable domain (missing parts from reference TRBV15 and TRBJ2-5): DAMVIQNPRYQVTQFGKPVTLSCSQTLNHNVMYWYQQKSSQAPKLLFHYYDKDFNNEADTPDNFQSRRPNTSFCFLDIRSPGLGDTAMYLCATSRETSGSTETQYFGPGTRLLVL.

This clonotype was seen at least ten times. The V and J genes are TRBV6-5 and TRBJ2-7, with D perhaps matching TRBD2 (5 bases). The CDR3 sequence is 15 residues long. Trimming left V 0 bases short and J 0 bases short, with 9 bases between. The germline gives CDR1 MNHEY, CDR2 SVGAGI. CDR3 bases: TGTGCCAGCAGTTACTCGACGGGGAGCTCCTACGAGCAGTACGTC. Translating gives CASSYSTGSSYEQYV.

This chain uses TRBV5-1 with TRBJ2-3; D not resolved. The CDR3 consists of 12 residues. Trimming pared 4 bases from V and 6 bases from J, leaving 9 bases between. Germline CDR1 and CDR2: SGHRS and YFSETQ. CDR3 sequence: CASSLRLDTQYF. The CDR3 bases are TGCGCCAGCAGCCTCCGGTTGGATACGCAGTATTTT.

This clonotype was counted many times. The chain recombines TRBV10-3 with TRBJ2-1, with D hard to call. The V end lost 2 bases, the J end lost 4 bases, and 3 bases lay between the germline ends. Germline-derived CDR1 and CDR2 are ENHRY and SYGVKD. The CDR3 has 12 amino acids. Here the CDR3 reads CAISELYNEQFF. CDR3 DNA: TGTGCCATCAGTGAGCTATACAATGAGCAGTTCTTC.

This clonotype was detected many times. DNA for the CDR3: TGTGCCAGCAGCTCCCGGGACAGGGCATCCTACGAGCAGTACTTC. This gives the protein CASSSRDRASYEQYF. The chain employs TRBV13 and TRBJ2-7, with 9 bases that match TRBD1. The CDR3 totals 15 residues. Germline V gene lookup returns CDR1 PRHDT and CDR2 FYEKMQ (reference sequence). J gave up 1 base and V 4 bases, and 5 bases lay outside the gene matches.

Many counts were recorded for this clonotype. The chain uses TRBV3-1 and TRBJ2-3, with 11 bases lining up with TRBD2. Germline V gene lookup returns CDR1 LGHDT and CDR2 YNNKEL (reference sequence). V trimming: 1 base; J trimming: 5 bases; junction bases outside the gene matches: 8. This CDR3 contains 17 residues. CDR3 sequence: CASSQGLAGGVGDTQYF. In DNA form, the CDR3 reads TGTGCCAGCAGCCAAGGTCTAGCGGGAGGAGTTGGAGATACGCAGTATTTT.

This clonotype was detected many times. This chain connects TRBV2 to TRBJ2-2; 11 bases are shared with TRBD1. The CDR3 length is 14 residues. Per the germline V gene, CDR1 is SNHLY and CDR2 is FYNNEI. J was trimmed by 4 bases and V by 6 bases; bases with no gene match: 1. CDR3: CASRGTGGTGELFF. CDR3 DNA: TGTGCCAGCAGAGGGACAGGGGGCACCGGGGAGCTGTTTTTT.

This clonotype was counted only a few times. The chain links TRBV28 to TRBJ2-4; weak D call: TRBD2 (6 bases). The CDR3 has 19 amino acids. Trimming shortened V by 5 bases and J by 3 bases, and 26 bases separated the two germline ends. In germline, CDR1 is MDHEN, CDR2 SYDVKM. CDR3 sequence reads: CASSLTGIAATRGKNIQYF. CDR3 DNA sequence: TGTGCCAGCAGTCTTACCGGGATAGCGGCCACCCGGGGCAAAAACATTCAGTACTTC.

This clonotype was detected ten times or more. The chain employs TRBV5-6 and TRBJ2-7, with TRBD1 as a possible D gene (6 bases). Between the trimmed V and J ends, which lost 4 bases and 6 bases, there was a span of 17 bases. The CDR3 loop spans 14 amino acids. CDR1 is SGHDT, CDR2 YYEEEE, per germline. The CDR3 DNA is TGTGCCAGCAGCCGACTTCACAGGGACCCCGAGCAGTACGTC. It codes for CASSRLHRDPEQYV.

The sample holds many counts of this clonotype. The chain carries TRBV7-3 and TRBJ2-2; D remains ambiguous. With 9 bases removed from V and 2 bases from J, the gap between germline ends came to 22 bases. The CDR3 totals 17 residues. Germline assignment: CDR1 SGHTA and CDR2 FQGTGA. The CDR3 bases are TGTGCCAGTGTGACACCTGCTTGGGAAAGTAACACCGGGGAGCTGTTTTTT. Protein: CASVTPAWESNTGELFF.

The table lists this clonotype with a few counts. J is TRBJ1-2 and V is TRBV7-6; D perhaps matches TRBD1 (5 bases). The V end lost 5 bases, the J end lost 4 bases, and 14 bases lay between the germline ends. This CDR3 region has 14 residues. CDR1 and CDR2 (germline): SGHVS, FNYEAQ. The CDR3 DNA reads TGTGCCAGCAGCCCGACAGTAGGAGGCTATGGCTACACCTTC. This encodes CASSPTVGGYGYTF.

This clonotype has at least ten counts. This chain links TRBV20-1 with TRBJ2-2; 8 bases map to TRBD2. This CDR3 spans 17 amino acids. With V trimmed by 0 bases and J by 0 bases, 6 bases remained unmatched. Germline V gene data show CDR1 as DFQATT and CDR2 as SNEGSKA (reference sequence). The CDR3 DNA reads TGCAGTGCTAGAGATCCCGGCGGGGGGCCGAACACCGGGGAGCTGTTTTTT. This codes for CSARDPGGGPNTGELFF.

This clonotype was counted between two and nine times. The DNA of the CDR3 is TGTGCCAGCAAGAACGGGGCTTATGAGCAGTTCTTC. Its protein product is CASKNGAYEQFF. The rearrangement links TRBV5-5 to TRBJ2-1; D may be TRBD1 or TRBD2 (5 bases each). Germline CDR1 SGHKS, CDR2 YYEKEE (reference sequence). This CDR3 has 12 amino acids. V was shortened by 6 bases and J by 8 bases, with 12 bases between the two germline ends.

The chain is built from TRBV5-1 and TRBJ1-6; D uncertain. The germline gives CDR1 SGHRS, CDR2 YFSETQ. V dropped 4 bases and J dropped 7 bases, with 9 bases sitting between them. There are 13 residues in the CDR3. CDR3 protein: CASSTQRNSPLHF. The CDR3 region has the DNA TGCGCCAGCAGCACTCAGAGGAATTCACCCCTCCACTTT.

This clonotype was detected ten times or more. V is TRBV29-1 and J is TRBJ1-2; D not resolved. The V gene lost 7 bases and the J gene lost 5 bases, with 11 bases spanning the gap. The CDR3 is 11 residues long. Germline assignment: CDR1 SQVTM and CDR2 ANQGSEA. CDR3 nucleotide sequence: TGCAGCGCTGAGGGAGAATATGGCTACACCTTC. It specifies CSAEGEYGYTF.

This clonotype was observed at least ten times. The rearrangement links TRBV5-1 to TRBJ2-3, with 12 bases lining up with TRBD2. The V gene's germline CDR1 is SGHRS and CDR2 YFSETQ. V gave up 6 bases and J gave up 5 bases; unmatched junction bases: 4. The CDR3 has 14 amino acids. The CDR3 bases are TGCGCCAGCACCCTAGCGGGAGGGAAAGATACGCAGTATTTT. Protein: CASTLAGGKDTQYF. Filled out from reference TRBV5-1 and TRBJ2-3, the complete variable domain reads KAGVTQTPRYLIKTRGQQVTLSCSPISGHRSVSWYQQTPGQGLQFLFEYFSETQRNKGNFPGRFSGRQFSNSRSEMNVSTLELGDSALYLCASTLAGGKDTQYFGPGTRLTVL.

This clonotype was observed at least ten times. This chain's CDR3 is CASRIGEMSQFF. In DNA form, the CDR3 reads TGTGCCAGCAGAATAGGGGAAATGAGTCAGTTCTTC. The chain uses TRBV12-3 or TRBV12-4 and TRBJ2-1, with a tentative D call TRBD1 (5 bases). The CDR3 has 12 amino acids. Trimming left V 6 bases short and J 13 bases short, with 16 bases between.